This entry lists 3 T cell receptor beta chains sequenced from one sample in a study of T cell responses to AZD1222 COVID-19 vaccine. The table came from immunoSEQ multiplex PCR; TCRdb's copy has only in-frame clones and leaves some out. The repertoire consists of 120,000 or so clones, with 80% to 95% occurring once and the leading ten covering roughly 7%. The sequencing here drew on peripheral blood, taken on day 0 of AZD1222 vaccination. The receptors stem from an adult in good health.

The chain recombines TRBV11-2 with TRBJ1-1; the D is unclear. The CDR3 consists of 15 residues. V dropped 0 bases and J dropped 0 bases, with 8 bases sitting between them. CDR1 and CDR2 from the germline V gene are SGHAT and FQNNGV. The CDR3 here is CASSLEALLNTEAFF. The CDR3 bases are TGTGCCAGCAGCTTAGAAGCACTCTTGAACACTGAAGCTTTCTTT.

The J gene is TRBJ2-1, the V gene TRBV9; 16 bases map to TRBD2. There are 18 residues in the CDR3. V lost 4 bases and J lost 1; bases outside the gene matches: 5. Germline CDR1 SGDLS, CDR2 YYNGEE. CDR3 nucleotides: TGTGCCAGCAGCAAGGGACTAGCGGGGGGGCCGTCCTACAATGAGCAGTTCTTC. It specifies CASSKGLAGGPSYNEQFF.

CDR3 sequence reads: CASSTDRNYGYTF. CDR3 DNA sequence: TGTGCCAGCAGTACTGACAGAAACTATGGCTACACCTTC. The chain recombines TRBV6-4 with TRBJ1-2; tentative D call: TRBD1 (5 bases). Trimming cost V 5 bases and J 2 bases, with 9 bases left between them. The CDR3 runs to 13 residues. Looked up from germline, CDR1 is MRHNA and CDR2 is SNTAGT.